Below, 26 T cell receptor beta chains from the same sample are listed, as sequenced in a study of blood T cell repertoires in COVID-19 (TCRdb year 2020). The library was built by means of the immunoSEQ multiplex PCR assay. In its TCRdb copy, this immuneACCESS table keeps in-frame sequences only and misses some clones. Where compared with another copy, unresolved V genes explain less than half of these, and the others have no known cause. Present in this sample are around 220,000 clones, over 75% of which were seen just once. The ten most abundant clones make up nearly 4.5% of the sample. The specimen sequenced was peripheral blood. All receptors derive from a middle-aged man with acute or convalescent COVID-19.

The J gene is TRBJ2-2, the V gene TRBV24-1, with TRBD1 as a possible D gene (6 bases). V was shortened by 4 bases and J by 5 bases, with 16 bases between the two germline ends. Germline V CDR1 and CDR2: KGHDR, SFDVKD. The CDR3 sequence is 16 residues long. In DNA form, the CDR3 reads TGTGCCACCAGTGACTTGAACAGGGATGGGACCGGGGAGCTGTTTTTT. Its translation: CATSDLNRDGTGELFF.

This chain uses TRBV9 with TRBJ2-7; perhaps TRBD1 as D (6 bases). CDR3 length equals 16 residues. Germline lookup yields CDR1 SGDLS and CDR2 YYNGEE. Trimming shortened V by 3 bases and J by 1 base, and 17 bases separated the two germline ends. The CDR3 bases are TGTGCCAGCAGCGCTACCGACGACAGGCGATCCTACGAGCAGTACTTC. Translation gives CASSATDDRRSYEQYF.

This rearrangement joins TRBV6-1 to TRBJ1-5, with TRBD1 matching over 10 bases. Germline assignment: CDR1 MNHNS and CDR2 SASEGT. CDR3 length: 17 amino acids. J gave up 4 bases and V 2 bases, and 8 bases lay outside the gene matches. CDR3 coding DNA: TGTGCCAGCAGTGAAATCCCCTCGGGACAGGGGAATCAGCCCCAGCATTTT. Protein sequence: CASSEIPSGQGNQPQHF.

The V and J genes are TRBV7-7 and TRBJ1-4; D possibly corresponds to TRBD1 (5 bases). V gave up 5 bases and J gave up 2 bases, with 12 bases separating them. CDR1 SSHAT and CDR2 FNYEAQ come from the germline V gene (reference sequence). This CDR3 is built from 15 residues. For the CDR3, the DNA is TGTGCCAGCAGCCCTGGGGGGAGTACTAATGAAAAACTGTTTTTT. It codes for CASSPGGSTNEKLFF.

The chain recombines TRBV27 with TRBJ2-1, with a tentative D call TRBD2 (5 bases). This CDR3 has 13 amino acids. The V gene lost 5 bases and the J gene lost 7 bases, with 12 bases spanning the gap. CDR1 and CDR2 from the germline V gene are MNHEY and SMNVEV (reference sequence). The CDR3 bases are TGTGCCAGCAGTCGCCTGGAGGAAAATGAGCAGTTCTTC. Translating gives CASSRLEENEQFF.

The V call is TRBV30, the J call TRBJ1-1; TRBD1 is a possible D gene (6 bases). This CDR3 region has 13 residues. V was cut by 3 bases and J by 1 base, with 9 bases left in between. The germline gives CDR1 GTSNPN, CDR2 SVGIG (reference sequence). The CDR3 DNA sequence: TGTGCCTGGAGCCCACAGGGGAACACTGAAGCTTTCTTT. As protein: CAWSPQGNTEAFF.

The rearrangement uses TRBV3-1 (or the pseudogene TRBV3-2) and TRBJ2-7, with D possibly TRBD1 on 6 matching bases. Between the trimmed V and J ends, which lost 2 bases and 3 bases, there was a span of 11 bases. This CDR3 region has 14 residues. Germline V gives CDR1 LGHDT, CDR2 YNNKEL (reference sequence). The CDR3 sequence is CASSQPGHGYEQYF. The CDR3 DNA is TGTGCCAGCAGCCAACCGGGACACGGCTACGAGCAGTACTTC.

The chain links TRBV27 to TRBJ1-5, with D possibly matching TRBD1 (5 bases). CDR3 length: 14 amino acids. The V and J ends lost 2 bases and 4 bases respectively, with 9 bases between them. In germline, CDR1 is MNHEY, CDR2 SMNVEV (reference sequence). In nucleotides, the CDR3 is TGTGCCAGCAGTTTAGGACACCCTAATCAGCCCCAGCATTTT. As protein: CASSLGHPNQPQHF.

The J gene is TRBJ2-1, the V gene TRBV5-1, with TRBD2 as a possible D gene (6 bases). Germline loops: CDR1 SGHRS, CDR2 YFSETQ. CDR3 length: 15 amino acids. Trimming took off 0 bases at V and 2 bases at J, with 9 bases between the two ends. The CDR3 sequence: CASSLGTGAYNEQFF. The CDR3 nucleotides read TGCGCCAGCAGCTTGGGTACGGGGGCCTACAATGAGCAGTTCTTC.

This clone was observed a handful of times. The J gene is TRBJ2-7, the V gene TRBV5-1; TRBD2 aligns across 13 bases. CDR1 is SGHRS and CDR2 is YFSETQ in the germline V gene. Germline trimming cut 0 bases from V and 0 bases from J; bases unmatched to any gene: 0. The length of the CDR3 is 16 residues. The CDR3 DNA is TGCGCCAGCAGCTTGGGGACTAGCGGGGGCTCCTACGAGCAGTACTTC. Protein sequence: CASSLGTSGGSYEQYF.

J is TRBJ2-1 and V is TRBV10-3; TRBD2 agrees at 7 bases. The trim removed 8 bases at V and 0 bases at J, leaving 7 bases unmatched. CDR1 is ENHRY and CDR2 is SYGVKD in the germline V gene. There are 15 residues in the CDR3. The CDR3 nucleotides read TGTGCCATCCGACCCGGGGGGAGCTCCTACAATGAGCAGTTCTTC. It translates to CAIRPGGSSYNEQFF.

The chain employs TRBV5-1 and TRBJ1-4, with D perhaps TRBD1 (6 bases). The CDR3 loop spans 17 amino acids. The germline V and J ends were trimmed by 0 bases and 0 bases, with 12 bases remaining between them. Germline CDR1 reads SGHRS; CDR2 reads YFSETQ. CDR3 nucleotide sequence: TGCGCCAGCAGCTTGGCCCCCCAGGGGACAACTAATGAAAAACTGTTTTTT. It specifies CASSLAPQGTTNEKLFF.

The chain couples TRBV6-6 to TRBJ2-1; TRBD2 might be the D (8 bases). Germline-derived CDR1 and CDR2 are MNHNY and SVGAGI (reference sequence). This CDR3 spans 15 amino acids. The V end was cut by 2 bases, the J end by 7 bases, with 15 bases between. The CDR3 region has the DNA TGTGCCAGCAGTTACAACAGGGGACTAGGGAATGAGCAGTTCTTC. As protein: CASSYNRGLGNEQFF.

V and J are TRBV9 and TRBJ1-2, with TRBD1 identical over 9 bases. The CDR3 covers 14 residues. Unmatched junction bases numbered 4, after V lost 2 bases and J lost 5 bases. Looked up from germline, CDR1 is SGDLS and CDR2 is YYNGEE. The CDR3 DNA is TGTGCCAGCAGCGTGGAGACAGGGGGGTATGGCTACACCTTC. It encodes CASSVETGGYGYTF.

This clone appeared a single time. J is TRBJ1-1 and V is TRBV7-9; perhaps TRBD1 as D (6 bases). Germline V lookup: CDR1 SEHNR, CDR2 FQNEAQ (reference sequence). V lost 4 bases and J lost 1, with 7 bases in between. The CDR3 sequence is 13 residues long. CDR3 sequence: CASSSGENTEAFF. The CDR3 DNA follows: TGTGCCAGCAGCTCAGGGGAGAACACTGAAGCTTTCTTT.

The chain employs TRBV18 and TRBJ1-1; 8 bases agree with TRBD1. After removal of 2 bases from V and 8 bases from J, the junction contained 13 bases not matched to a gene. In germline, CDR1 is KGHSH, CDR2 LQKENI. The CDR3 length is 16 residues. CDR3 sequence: CASSPADRGLPVEAFF. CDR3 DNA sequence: TGTGCCAGCTCACCAGCCGACAGGGGACTACCTGTAGAAGCTTTCTTT. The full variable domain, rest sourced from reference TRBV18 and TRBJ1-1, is NAGVMQNPRHLVRRRGQEARLRCSPMKGHSHVYWYRQLPEEGLKFMVYLQKENIIDESGMPKERFSAEFPKEGPSILRIQQVVRGDSAAYFCASSPADRGLPVEAFFGQGTRLTVV.

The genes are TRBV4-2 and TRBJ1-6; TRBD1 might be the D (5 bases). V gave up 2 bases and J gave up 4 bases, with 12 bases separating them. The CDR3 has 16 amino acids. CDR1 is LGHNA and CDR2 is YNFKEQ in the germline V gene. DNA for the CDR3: TGTGCCAGCAGCCAAATTCAGGGAGGGTATAATTCACCCCTCCACTTT. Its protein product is CASSQIQGGYNSPLHF.

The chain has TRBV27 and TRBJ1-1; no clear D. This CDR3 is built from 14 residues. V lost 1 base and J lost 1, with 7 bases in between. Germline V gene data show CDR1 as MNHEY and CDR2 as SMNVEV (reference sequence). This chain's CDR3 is CASSLYAPNTEAFF. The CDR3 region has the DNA TGTGCCAGCAGTTTATATGCGCCGAACACTGAAGCTTTCTTT.

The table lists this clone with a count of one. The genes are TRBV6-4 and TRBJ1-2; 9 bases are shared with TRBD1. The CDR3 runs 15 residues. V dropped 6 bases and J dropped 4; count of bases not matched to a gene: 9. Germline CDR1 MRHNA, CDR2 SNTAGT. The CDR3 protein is CASSLEQGAPYGYTF. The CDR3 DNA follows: TGTGCCAGCAGCCTTGAACAGGGGGCACCCTATGGCTACACCTTC.

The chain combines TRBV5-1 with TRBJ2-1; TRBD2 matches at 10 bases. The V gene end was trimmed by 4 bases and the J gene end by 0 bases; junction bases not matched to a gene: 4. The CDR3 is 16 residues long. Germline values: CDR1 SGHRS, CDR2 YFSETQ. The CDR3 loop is CASSMSSGGSYNEQFF. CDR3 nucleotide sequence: TGCGCCAGCAGCATGTCTAGCGGGGGCTCCTACAATGAGCAGTTCTTC. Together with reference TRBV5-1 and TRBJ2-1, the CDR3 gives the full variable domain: KAGVTQTPRYLIKTRGQQVTLSCSPISGHRSVSWYQQTPGQGLQFLFEYFSETQRNKGNFPGRFSGRQFSNSRSEMNVSTLELGDSALYLCASSMSSGGSYNEQFFGPGTRLTVL.

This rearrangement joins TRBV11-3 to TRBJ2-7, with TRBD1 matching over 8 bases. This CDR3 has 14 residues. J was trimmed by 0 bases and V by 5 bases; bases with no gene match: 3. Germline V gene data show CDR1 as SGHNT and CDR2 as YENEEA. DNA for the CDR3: TGTGCCAGCAGCCGACAGGGGAGCTCCTACGAGCAGTACTTC. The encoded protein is CASSRQGSSYEQYF.

In DNA form, the CDR3 reads TGTGCCAGTACCCTGGGACAGAACTATGGCTACACCTTC. Translation: CASTLGQNYGYTF. The chain couples TRBV19 to TRBJ1-2; 7 bases are shared with TRBD1. V lost 7 bases and J lost 2; bases outside the gene matches: 4. Germline V gene data show CDR1 as LNHDA and CDR2 as SQIVND (reference sequence). The CDR3 runs 13 residues.

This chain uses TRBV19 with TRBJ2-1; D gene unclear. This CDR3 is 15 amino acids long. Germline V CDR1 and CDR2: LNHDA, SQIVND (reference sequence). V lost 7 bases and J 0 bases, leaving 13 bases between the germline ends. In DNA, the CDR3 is TGTGCCAGTAAATTTCTGGAGAGCTCCTACAATGAGCAGTTCTTC. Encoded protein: CASKFLESSYNEQFF.

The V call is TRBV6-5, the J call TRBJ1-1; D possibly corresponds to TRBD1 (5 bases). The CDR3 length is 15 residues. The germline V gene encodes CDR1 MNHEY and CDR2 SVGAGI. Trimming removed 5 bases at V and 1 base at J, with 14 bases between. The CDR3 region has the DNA TGTGCCAGCAGTATTGAGTACAGGTGGAACACTGAAGCTTTCTTT. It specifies CASSIEYRWNTEAFF.

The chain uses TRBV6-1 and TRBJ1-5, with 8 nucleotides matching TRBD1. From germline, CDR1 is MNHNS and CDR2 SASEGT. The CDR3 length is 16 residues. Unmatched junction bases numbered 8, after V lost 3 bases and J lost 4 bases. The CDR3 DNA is TGTGCCAGCAGTGATGGACAGGGCCACCTGAATCAGCCCCAGCATTTT. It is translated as CASSDGQGHLNQPQHF.

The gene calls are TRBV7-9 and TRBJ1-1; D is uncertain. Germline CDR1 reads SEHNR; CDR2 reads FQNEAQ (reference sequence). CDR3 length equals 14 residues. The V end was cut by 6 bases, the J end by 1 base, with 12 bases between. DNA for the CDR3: TGTGCCAGCAGGAGAGAGGCGGAGAACACTGAAGCTTTCTTT. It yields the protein CASRREAENTEAFF.